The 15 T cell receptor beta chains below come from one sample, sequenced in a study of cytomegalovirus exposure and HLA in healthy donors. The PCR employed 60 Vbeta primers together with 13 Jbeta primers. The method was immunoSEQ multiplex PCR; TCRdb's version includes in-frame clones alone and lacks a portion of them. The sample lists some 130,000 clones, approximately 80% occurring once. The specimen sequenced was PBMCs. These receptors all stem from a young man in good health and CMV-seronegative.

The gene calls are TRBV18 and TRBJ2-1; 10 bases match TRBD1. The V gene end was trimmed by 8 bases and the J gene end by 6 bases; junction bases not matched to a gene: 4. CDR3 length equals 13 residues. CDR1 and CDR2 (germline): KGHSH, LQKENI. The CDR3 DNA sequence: TGTGCCAGCCAAGGACAGGGGGTCAATGAGCAGTTCTTC. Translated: CASQGQGVNEQFF.

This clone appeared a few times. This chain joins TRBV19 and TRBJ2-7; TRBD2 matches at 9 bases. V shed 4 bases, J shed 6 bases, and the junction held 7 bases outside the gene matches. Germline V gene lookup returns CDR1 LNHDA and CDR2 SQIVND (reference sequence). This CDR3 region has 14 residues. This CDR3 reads CASSRASGMGEQYF. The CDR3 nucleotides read TGTGCCAGTAGTAGAGCTAGCGGGATGGGCGAGCAGTACTTC. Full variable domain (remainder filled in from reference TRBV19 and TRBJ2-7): DGGITQSPKYLFRKEGQNVTLSCEQNLNHDAMYWYRQDPGQGLRLIYYSQIVNDFQKGDIAEGYSVSREKKESFPLTVTSAQKNPTAFYLCASSRASGMGEQYFGPGTRLTVT.

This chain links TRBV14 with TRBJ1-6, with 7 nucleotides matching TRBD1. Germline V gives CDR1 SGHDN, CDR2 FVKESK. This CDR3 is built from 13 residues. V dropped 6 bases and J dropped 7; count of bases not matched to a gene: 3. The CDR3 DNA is TGTGCCAGCAGTCAGACAGGGAATTCACCCCTCCACTTT. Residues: CASSQTGNSPLHF.

The DNA for the CDR3 is TGTGCCAGCAGACACCAGCCCCAGCATTTT. It codes for CASRHQPQHF. The chain is built from TRBV6-4 and TRBJ1-5, with D unclear. This CDR3 contains 10 residues. Germline CDR1 MRHNA, CDR2 SNTAGT. V lost 6 bases and J lost 7, with 4 bases in between.

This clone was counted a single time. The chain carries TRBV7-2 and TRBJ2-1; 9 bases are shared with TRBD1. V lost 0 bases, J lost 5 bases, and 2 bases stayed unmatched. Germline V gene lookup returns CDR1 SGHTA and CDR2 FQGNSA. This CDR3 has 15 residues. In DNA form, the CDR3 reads TGTGCCAGCAGCTTAGCGACAGGGGGGAACAATGAGCAGTTCTTC. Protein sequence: CASSLATGGNNEQFF.

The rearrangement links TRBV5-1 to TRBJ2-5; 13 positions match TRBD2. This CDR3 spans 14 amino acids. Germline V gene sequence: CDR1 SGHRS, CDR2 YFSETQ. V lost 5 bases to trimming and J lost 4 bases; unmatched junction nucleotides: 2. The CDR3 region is CASRTSGRLETQYF. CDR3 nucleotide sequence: TGCGCCAGCAGGACTAGCGGGAGGTTAGAGACCCAGTACTTC. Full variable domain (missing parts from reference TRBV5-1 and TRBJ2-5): KAGVTQTPRYLIKTRGQQVTLSCSPISGHRSVSWYQQTPGQGLQFLFEYFSETQRNKGNFPGRFSGRQFSNSRSEMNVSTLELGDSALYLCASRTSGRLETQYFGPGTRLLVL.

CDR3 loop: CASSLRAGVSQSYSYNEQFF. The CDR3, as DNA: TGTGCCAGCAGTTTAAGGGCGGGAGTCTCCCAGTCCTATTCCTACAATGAGCAGTTCTTC. This chain links TRBV27 with TRBJ2-1; 7 positions match TRBD2. Unmatched junction bases numbered 17, after V lost 2 bases and J lost 1 base. Germline assignment: CDR1 MNHEY and CDR2 SMNVEV (reference sequence). This CDR3 has 20 amino acids.

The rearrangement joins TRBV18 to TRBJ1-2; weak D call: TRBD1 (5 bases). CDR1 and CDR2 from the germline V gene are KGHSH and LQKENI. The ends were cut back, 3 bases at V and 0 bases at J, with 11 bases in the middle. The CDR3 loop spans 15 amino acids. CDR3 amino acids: CASSPTTAPNYGYTF. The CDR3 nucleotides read TGTGCCAGCTCACCTACGACAGCTCCTAACTATGGCTACACCTTC.

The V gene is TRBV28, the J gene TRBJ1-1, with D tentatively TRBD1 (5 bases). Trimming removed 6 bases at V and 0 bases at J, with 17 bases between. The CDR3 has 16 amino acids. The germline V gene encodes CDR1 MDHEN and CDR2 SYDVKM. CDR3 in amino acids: CASSFIPQGLNTEAFF. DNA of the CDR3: TGTGCCAGCAGCTTTATACCGCAGGGCTTGAACACTGAAGCTTTCTTT.

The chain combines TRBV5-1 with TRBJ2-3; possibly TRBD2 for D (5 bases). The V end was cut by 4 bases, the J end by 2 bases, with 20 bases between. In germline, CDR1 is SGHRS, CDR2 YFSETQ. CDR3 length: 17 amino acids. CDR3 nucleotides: TGCGCCAGCAGCACACCTGTGGAGCGGCCCAACACAGATACGCAGTATTTT. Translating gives CASSTPVERPNTDTQYF.

This CDR3 reads CASSQDHSSYNEQFF. The CDR3 coding sequence is TGCGCCAGCAGCCAAGATCACAGCTCCTACAATGAGCAGTTCTTC. J is TRBJ2-1 and V is TRBV4-1, with unresolved D. Germline V gene sequence: CDR1 MGHRA, CDR2 YSYEKL. The CDR3 is 15 amino acids. The V end was cut by 0 bases, the J end by 0 bases, with 6 bases between.

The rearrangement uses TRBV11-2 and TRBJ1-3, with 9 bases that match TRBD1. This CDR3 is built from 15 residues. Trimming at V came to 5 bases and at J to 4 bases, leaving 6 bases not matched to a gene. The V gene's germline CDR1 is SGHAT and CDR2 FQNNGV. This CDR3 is CASSLGQGSGNTIYF. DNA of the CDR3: TGTGCCAGCAGCCTGGGACAGGGCTCCGGAAACACCATATATTTT.

In DNA form, the CDR3 reads TGTGCCAGCAGCTTACTGGACAGTCCCGCCTATGGCTACACCTTC. As protein: CASSLLDSPAYGYTF. J is TRBJ1-2 and V is TRBV7-9, with TRBD1 as a possible D gene (6 bases). Trimming removed 2 bases from V and 4 bases from J, with 14 bases in between. The length of the CDR3 is 15 residues. Germline assignment: CDR1 SEHNR and CDR2 FQNEAQ (reference sequence).

Here the CDR3 DNA reads TGTGCCTGGAGTGGACAGGGGGGGGCTGAAGCTTTCTTT. Translation gives CAWSGQGGAEAFF. This chain uses TRBV30 with TRBJ1-1, with 9 bases aligning to TRBD1. Germline V lookup: CDR1 GTSNPN, CDR2 SVGIG (reference sequence). V shed 1 base and J 6 bases; nucleotides not matched to a gene: 3. This CDR3 has 13 amino acids.

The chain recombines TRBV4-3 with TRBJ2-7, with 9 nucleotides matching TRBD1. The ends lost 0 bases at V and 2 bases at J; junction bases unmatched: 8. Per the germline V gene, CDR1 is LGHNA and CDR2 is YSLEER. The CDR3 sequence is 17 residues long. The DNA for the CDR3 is TGCGCCAGCAGCCAAGAATACCGGGACAGGGTTACCTACGAGCAGTACTTC. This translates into CASSQEYRDRVTYEQYF.